This entry lists 22 T cell receptor beta chains sequenced from one sample in a study of control samples from healthy donors and cancer patients. Assay used: immunoSEQ multiplex PCR; TCRdb lists only in-frame clones, some missing. The sample includes roughly 92,000 clones, about 86% seen only once; the top ten take around 1.3%. The source material was blood. The receptor set was obtained from a woman aged 45 to 65 in good health.

This clone has just a few counts. The gene calls are TRBV7-8 and TRBJ1-2; D is possibly TRBD1 (5 bases). Between the trimmed V and J ends, which lost 5 bases and 7 bases, there was a span of 20 bases. The CDR3 runs to 15 residues. Germline V lookup: CDR1 SGHVS, CDR2 FQNEAQ. In nucleotides, the CDR3 is TGTGCCAGCAGCCCAGTCAGGGCTTACGAGGGTGGCTACACCTTC. Protein product: CASSPVRAYEGGYTF.

This clone was seen more than once but under ten times. The chain carries TRBV7-6 and TRBJ2-3; weak D call: TRBD2 (5 bases). Trimming shortened V by 7 bases and J by 2 bases, and 19 bases separated the two germline ends. Germline CDR1 reads SGHVS; CDR2 reads FNYEAQ. The CDR3 contains 16 residues. The CDR3 DNA reads TGTGCCAGCACCCTGACAACGACTACCAACACAGATACGCAGTATTTT. This encodes CASTLTTTTNTDTQYF.

The chain combines TRBV7-8 with TRBJ2-6; tentative D call: TRBD2 (6 bases). Germline-derived CDR1 and CDR2 are SGHVS and FQNEAQ. The CDR3 loop spans 19 amino acids. V lost 1 base and J 4 bases, leaving 20 bases between the germline ends. The CDR3 loop is CASSLGGGTALRGANVLTF. The CDR3, as DNA: TGTGCCAGCAGCTTAGGGGGCGGGACGGCCCTCCGGGGGGCCAACGTCCTGACTTTC.

This chain connects TRBV25-1 to TRBJ2-2, with D possibly matching TRBD2 (6 bases). This CDR3 region has 13 residues. The V gene lost 3 bases and the J gene lost 12 bases, with 14 bases spanning the gap. Germline V lookup: CDR1 MGHDK, CDR2 SYGVNS. The CDR3 DNA sequence: TGTGCCAGCAGTGAGTACGGGGGTAATAAGCTGTTTTTT. Amino acids: CASSEYGGNKLFF.

This clone was counted a single time. The CDR3 DNA reads TGCGCCAGCAGCCCCCAGACAGAAGCCCAAGAGACCCAGTACTTC. Protein: CASSPQTEAQETQYF. The V call is TRBV4-1, the J call TRBJ2-5; D might be TRBD1 (5 bases). CDR3 length equals 15 residues. V dropped 4 bases and J dropped 1 base, with 13 bases sitting between them. Germline V gene sequence: CDR1 MGHRA, CDR2 YSYEKL.

The chain is built from TRBV5-1 and TRBJ1-1, with D tentatively TRBD1 (6 bases). This CDR3 has 13 amino acids. The germline CDR1 and CDR2 sequences are SGHRS and YFSETQ. The V and J ends lost 2 bases and 2 bases respectively, with 7 bases between them. CDR3 loop: CASSFRGNTEAFF. The CDR3 nucleotides read TGCGCCAGCAGCTTCAGGGGTAACACTGAAGCTTTCTTT.

This chain joins TRBV18 and TRBJ1-1; 10 bases line up with TRBD1. Germline V gene lookup returns CDR1 KGHSH and CDR2 LQKENI. The J segment lost 1 base and the V segment lost 2 bases, leaving 7 bases of the junction unmatched. The CDR3 runs 17 residues. This chain's CDR3 is CASSPVGQGRGNTEAFF. The CDR3 region has the DNA TGTGCCAGCTCACCAGTGGGACAGGGGCGGGGGAACACTGAAGCTTTCTTT.

The rearrangement uses TRBV20-1 and TRBJ2-7; 10 bases agree with TRBD1. The trim removed 3 bases at V and 5 bases at J, leaving 7 bases unmatched. The CDR3 runs to 14 residues. Germline values: CDR1 DFQATT, CDR2 SNEGSKA (reference sequence). CDR3 coding DNA: TGCAGTGCTAGTCCCGGACAGGGGGACCACGAGCAGTACTTC. Translating it yields CSASPGQGDHEQYF.

The rearrangement joins TRBV11-2 to TRBJ2-7; D could derive from TRBD1 or TRBD2 (6 bases each). Germline V gene sequence: CDR1 SGHAT, CDR2 FQNNGV. Trimming removed 1 base at V and 2 bases at J, with 18 bases between. The CDR3 spans 17 residues. The CDR3 reads CASSLGPGAWGTYEQYF. CDR3 sequence (DNA): TGTGCCAGCAGCTTAGGACCGGGGGCCTGGGGAACCTACGAGCAGTACTTC.

The rearrangement uses TRBV6-6 and TRBJ2-5, with 9 bases matching TRBD2. The J segment lost 5 bases and the V segment lost 0 bases, leaving 7 bases of the junction unmatched. Germline V gives CDR1 MNHNY, CDR2 SVGAGI (reference sequence). The CDR3 totals 16 residues. The CDR3 DNA sequence: TGTGCCAGCAGTTACTCGGCGGGAGGGCCGGGTGAGACCCAGTACTTC. Amino acids: CASSYSAGGPGETQYF.

This chain uses TRBV4-3 with TRBJ1-2; D remains ambiguous. V dropped 0 bases and J dropped 5 bases, with 13 bases sitting between them. The CDR3 runs 15 residues. Germline V gene sequence: CDR1 LGHNA, CDR2 YSLEER. Written as DNA, the CDR3 is TGCGCCAGCAGCCAAGAGACAACCGAGAAGTATGGCTACACCTTC. It translates to CASSQETTEKYGYTF.

On this clone itself: At one of its ends the junction is not consistent with the germline gene, which may arise from a read error. The V gene is TRBV7-3, the J gene TRBJ2-3, with 9 nucleotides matching TRBD2. CDR1 and CDR2 (germline): SGHTA, FQGTGA. CDR3 size: 20 residues. CDR3 sequence reads: CASSLEDGSGSVALHRYAVF. The CDR3 region has the DNA TGTGCCAGCAGCTTAGAGGATGGTAGCGGGAGCGTCGCCCTTCACAGATACGCAGTATTT.

The rearrangement links TRBV6-5 to TRBJ2-7; the D gene is possibly TRBD1 (6 bases). The CDR3 extends over 16 amino acids. V gave up 0 bases and J gave up 1 base, with 13 bases separating them. Germline V gives CDR1 MNHEY, CDR2 SVGAGI. Here the CDR3 DNA reads TGTGCCAGCAGTTACTCCCGTGGGGACACGTCCTACGAGCAGTACTTC. Encoded protein: CASSYSRGDTSYEQYF.

The rearrangement links TRBV4-2 to TRBJ2-5; 8 nucleotides line up with TRBD2. The CDR3 covers 19 residues. With 4 bases clipped from V and 4 bases from J, the junction kept 20 bases outside the gene matches. Germline V gives CDR1 LGHNA, CDR2 YNFKEQ. In nucleotides, the CDR3 is TGTGCCAGCAGCCCACTGGGACTAGGACGAGGTAGTGGCTTAGAGACCCAGTACTTC. It specifies CASSPLGLGRGSGLETQYF.

This clone was found once. V gene TRBV15 combines with J gene TRBJ2-2; weak D call: TRBD1 (6 bases). V dropped 0 bases and J dropped 7 bases, with 12 bases sitting between them. This CDR3 is built from 15 residues. The V gene's germline CDR1 is LNHNV and CDR2 YYDKDF (reference sequence). CDR3 sequence reads: CATSRDQGMGGELFF. The CDR3 DNA follows: TGTGCCACCAGCAGAGATCAGGGGATGGGCGGGGAGCTGTTTTTT.

V gene TRBV2 combines with J gene TRBJ2-3; tentative D call: TRBD1 (7 bases). Trimming took off 10 bases at V and 0 bases at J, with 17 bases between the two ends. This CDR3 is 15 amino acids long. CDR1 is SNHLY, CDR2 FYNNEI, per germline. As DNA, the CDR3 is TGTGCCATACGACGGACAGGACTAAGCACAGATACGCAGTATTTT. Amino acids: CAIRRTGLSTDTQYF.

This rearrangement joins TRBV28 to TRBJ2-3; perhaps TRBD2 as D (6 bases). Germline V gene lookup returns CDR1 MDHEN and CDR2 SYDVKM. With 1 base removed from V and 0 bases from J, the gap between germline ends came to 8 bases. This CDR3 region has 15 residues. The CDR3 spells CASSLYSGSTDTQYF. The CDR3, as DNA: TGTGCCAGCAGTTTATACAGCGGGAGCACAGATACGCAGTATTTT. Full variable domain (rest looked up from reference TRBV28 and TRBJ2-3): DVKVTQSSRYLVKRTGEKVFLECVQDMDHENMFWYRQDPGLGLRLIYFSYDVKMKEKGDIPEGYSVSREKKERFSLILESASTNQTSMYLCASSLYSGSTDTQYFGPGTRLTVL.

The rearrangement links TRBV19 to TRBJ1-1; a possible D gene is TRBD1 (5 bases). This CDR3 spans 15 amino acids. Trimming took 6 bases from V and 2 from J, leaving 16 bases between them. The V gene's germline CDR1 is LNHDA and CDR2 SQIVND (reference sequence). The CDR3 here is CASREGNRRNTEAFF. For the CDR3, the DNA is TGTGCCAGTAGAGAGGGGAACAGGAGAAACACTGAAGCTTTCTTT.

The chain recombines TRBV3-1 (or the pseudogene TRBV3-2) with TRBJ2-7, with 9 bases that match TRBD2. Losses at the gene ends were 8 bases for V and 2 bases for J; bases not matched to a gene: 4. CDR3 size: 13 residues. Germline CDR1 LGHDT, CDR2 YNNKEL (reference sequence). This CDR3 is CASARGGTYEQYF. For the CDR3, the DNA is TGTGCCAGCGCGCGGGGGGGCACCTACGAGCAGTACTTC.

The chain employs TRBV7-9 and TRBJ2-5, with TRBD2 matching 9 bases. Germline CDR1 SEHNR, CDR2 FQNEAQ (reference sequence). CDR3 length equals 15 residues. Unmatched junction bases numbered 5, after V lost 1 base and J lost 5 bases. CDR3 loop: CASSLELAGGETQYF. DNA for the CDR3: TGTGCCAGCAGCTTAGAACTAGCGGGCGGGGAGACCCAGTACTTC.

CDR3 sequence (DNA): TGCGCCAGCAGCTTGGCTACCCCTGGGGGCTATGGCTACACCTTC. Encoded protein: CASSLATPGGYGYTF. The chain employs TRBV5-1 and TRBJ1-2, with a possible D match to TRBD1 (5 bases). This CDR3 region has 15 residues. The V and J ends lost 0 bases and 4 bases respectively, with 13 bases between them. In germline, CDR1 is SGHRS, CDR2 YFSETQ.

This chain links TRBV2 with TRBJ2-7; D not resolved. There are 13 residues in the CDR3. V lost 3 bases to trimming and J lost 7 bases, with 13 bases between them. The germline gives CDR1 SNHLY, CDR2 FYNNEI. The CDR3 nucleotides read TGTGCCAGCAGTGAGGGCCCACGATGGGAGCAGTACTTC. Protein sequence: CASSEGPRWEQYF.